The TCR beta chain described here comes from a study of blood T cells in healthy people across ages. General study results and limits: Diversity figures based on one million T cells were deemed too low.

Of note for this clonotype: Antigen unknown.

It was with a sample-barcoded 5' primer and a J-beta primer mix that a second PCR of about 6 to 11 cycles was run. TCRdb re-analysed the 5' RACE reads in MiXCR, keeping a single row per CDR3 protein. The sample yields about 640,000 distinct CDR3 sequences, about 54% seen once. Total RNA extracted from each sample amounted to at least 6 micrograms. The V gene's germline CDR1 is SGHRS and CDR2 YFSETQ. The CDR3 totals 14 residues. V shed 4 bases and J shed 1 base, with 9 bases lying between them. The sequenced sample consisted of blood. This clonotype originated in a man aged 60 to 69 in good health. The chain has TRBV5-1 and TRBJ2-1; no reliable D call. This CDR3 is CASSVDWSYNEQFF. CDR3 sequence (DNA): TGCGCCAGCAGCGTGGATTGGTCCTACAATGAGCAGTTCTTC. Supplemented by reference TRBV5-1 and TRBJ2-1, the full variable domain reads KAGVTQTPRYLIKTRGQQVTLSCSPISGHRSVSWYQQTPGQGLQFLFEYFSETQRNKGNFPGRFSGRQFSNSRSEMNVSTLELGDSALYLCASSVDWSYNEQFFGPGTRLTVL.